This TCR beta chain is from a study of OX40 agonist ivuxolimab in advanced cancers. General observations from the study: On average, CD8+ T cells had more expanded clones than CD4+. At 0.1 to 3.0 mg/kg and by week 6, CD4+ and CD8+ T cells in the blood had expanded clonally.

The method was immunoSEQ multiplex PCR; TCRdb's version includes in-frame clones alone and lacks a portion of them. Seen here are some 70,000 clones, approximately 87% observed once, and the top ten hold more than 0.75%. As to this clone: What it recognizes is unknown.

The sequence derives from an adult with an advanced solid tumor such as melanoma, head and neck, liver or kidney cancer. Sequencing used CD4+ or CD8+ T cells sorted from blood, obtained in a trial of the OX40 agonist ivuxolimab.

DNA for the CDR3: TGTGCCAGCAATATGGGCAGGAGGGTCGGGGAGCTGTTTTTT. Translated, it gives CASNMGRRVGELFF. The rearrangement uses TRBV6-1 and TRBJ2-2; tentatively, D is TRBD2 (6 bases). Germline CDR1 is MNHNS and CDR2 is SASEGT. V shed 7 bases and J shed 7 bases, with 16 bases lying between them. This CDR3 has 14 residues.